This passage covers 12 T cell receptor beta chains from one sample sequenced in a study of blood T cell repertoires in COVID-19 (dated by TCRdb to the early 2020s). Libraries came from the immunoSEQ multiplex PCR assay. This immuneACCESS table, as held by TCRdb, lists in-frame sequences with V and J called but not all clones. Of the missing ones, under half trace to an unresolved V gene in checked studies; the others have no known cause. In all, the sample holds around 200,000 clones, and about 90% of those were seen once. The ten biggest clones cover around 21% of the sample. Input material: peripheral blood. Receptors were obtained from a man between 65 and 85 years old with active or convalescent COVID-19.

This sequence joins TRBV7-2 and TRBJ2-7, with a tentative D call TRBD2 (7 bases). V lost 8 bases to trimming and J lost 3 bases, with 14 bases between them. Germline V gives CDR1 SGHTA, CDR2 FQGNSA. The CDR3 has 13 amino acids. The CDR3: CASSRGGGYEQYF. The CDR3 region has the DNA TGTGCCAGCTCAAGGGGGGGAGGCTACGAGCAGTACTTC.

This sequence joins TRBV9 and TRBJ1-1; perhaps TRBD1 as D (6 bases). Germline-derived CDR1 and CDR2 are SGDLS and YYNGEE. This CDR3 is 15 amino acids long. Trimming left V 1 base short and J 4 bases short, with 14 bases between. The CDR3 region is CASSVSTGLGTEAFF. Written as DNA, the CDR3 is TGTGCCAGCAGCGTAAGCACAGGGTTGGGCACTGAAGCTTTCTTT.

The V call is TRBV5-1, the J call TRBJ1-2; weak D call: TRBD1 (6 bases). Looked up from germline, CDR1 is SGHRS and CDR2 is YFSETQ. V lost 4 bases and J lost 8, with 18 bases in between. The CDR3 sequence is 14 residues long. The CDR3 coding sequence is TGCGCCAGCAGCAAGGATAACAGGGTGGCAGGCTACACCTTC. It is translated as CASSKDNRVAGYTF.

This chain joins TRBV5-1 and TRBJ1-4; 9 nucleotides align to TRBD1. The CDR3 contains 14 residues. Germline CDR1 and CDR2: SGHRS and YFSETQ. V lost 4 bases to trimming and J lost 8 bases; unmatched junction nucleotides: 6. CDR3 in DNA: TGCGCCAGCAGCCCGGGGACAGGGAGGGAAAAACTGTTTTTT. Its translation: CASSPGTGREKLFF.

The genes are TRBV6-6 and TRBJ1-2; possibly TRBD1 for D (6 bases). Germline-derived CDR1 and CDR2 are MNHNY and SVGAGI (reference sequence). The CDR3 is 16 residues long. V lost 2 bases, J lost 7 bases, and 20 bases lay in between. The CDR3 is CASSYMGAEDRGGYTF. CDR3 sequence (DNA): TGTGCCAGCAGTTACATGGGGGCGGAAGATCGGGGTGGCTACACCTTC.

The chain joins TRBV18 to TRBJ1-1; D remains ambiguous. Looked up from germline, CDR1 is KGHSH and CDR2 is LQKENI. This CDR3 has 13 amino acids. V was trimmed by 2 bases and J by 11 bases, leaving 15 bases between them. CDR3 loop: CASSPGPTGLAFF. DNA for the CDR3: TGTGCCAGCTCACCAGGGCCAACGGGGTTGGCTTTCTTT.

This clone appeared once. The J gene is TRBJ1-2, the V gene TRBV7-2; possible D gene TRBD1, 6 bases. Germline CDR1 SGHTA, CDR2 FQGNSA. V was pared by 5 bases and J by 4 bases, with 14 bases between. This CDR3 spans 14 amino acids. The CDR3: CASSPNGQSYGYTF. DNA for the CDR3: TGTGCCAGCAGCCCAAACGGACAGTCCTATGGCTACACCTTC. Filled out from reference TRBV7-2 and TRBJ1-2, the complete variable domain reads GAGVSQSPSNKVTEKGKDVELRCDPISGHTALYWYRQSLGQGLEFLIYFQGNSAPDKSGLPSDRFSAERTGGSVSTLTIQRTQQEDSAVYLCASSPNGQSYGYTFGSGTRLTVV.

The rearrangement joins TRBV30 to TRBJ2-3; a weak D match, TRBD2 (5 bases). The CDR3 runs 16 residues. The V and J ends lost 3 bases and 1 base respectively, with 17 bases between them. Germline loops: CDR1 GTSNPN, CDR2 SVGIG (reference sequence). For the CDR3, the DNA is TGTGCCTGGAGGGGAATACGGGAACCGGGCACAGATACGCAGTATTTT. This sequence encodes CAWRGIREPGTDTQYF.

The CDR3 protein is CASSATGSTEAFF. The CDR3 nucleotides are TGTGCCAGCAGCGCTACGGGGAGCACTGAAGCTTTCTTT. The gene calls are TRBV11-3 and TRBJ1-1; D not certain. Germline V gene data show CDR1 as SGHNT and CDR2 as YENEEA. The CDR3 is 13 residues long. Trimming removed 5 bases from V and 4 bases from J, with 11 bases in between.

The chain employs TRBV7-3 and TRBJ2-3, with TRBD2 matching 9 bases. Germline V gene data show CDR1 as SGHTA and CDR2 as FQGTGA. The CDR3 covers 15 residues. J gave up 4 bases and V 5 bases, and 7 bases lay outside the gene matches. CDR3 DNA sequence: TGTGCCAGCAGCCCAATAGCGGGAGCCCCAGATACGCAGTATTTT. Translating gives CASSPIAGAPDTQYF.

This clone was counted ten times or more. This rearrangement joins TRBV24-1 to TRBJ2-1; 10 bases match TRBD1. The junction had 3 bases not matched to a gene; V was cut back by 0 bases and J by 5 bases. This CDR3 has 16 amino acids. Looked up from germline, CDR1 is KGHDR and CDR2 is SFDVKD. The CDR3 sequence: CATSDLGTGVDNEQFF. CDR3 in DNA: TGTGCCACCAGTGATTTGGGGACAGGGGTGGACAATGAGCAGTTCTTC.

V usage is TRBV24-1 and J usage is TRBJ2-3, with 8 positions matching TRBD1. This CDR3 is built from 14 residues. Germline CDR1 is KGHDR and CDR2 is SFDVKD. V trimming: 7 bases; J trimming: 4 bases; junction bases outside the gene matches: 6. The DNA of the CDR3 is TGTGCCACCAGCCCTGGACAGGGCGCAGATACGCAGTATTTT. As protein: CATSPGQGADTQYF.